This T cell receptor (beta chain) came from a study of blood T cell repertoires in COVID-19. Looking at the study overall: Researchers got acute and convalescent COVID-19 samples from the United States, Italy and Spain. PBMCs, B-cell-depleted T cells, or T cells were the source of the cDNA or gDNA that made up the material.

The authors' processing: Amplification with reference gene primers provided the estimates of nucleated cell counts. Sequencing was performed with immunoSEQ multiplex PCR; in TCRdb, only in-frame clones are kept and a portion is missing. That table furnishes V, J and clone size, whereas the DNA furnished D and trimming. Of 180,000 or so clones listed, 87% are singletons. In germline, CDR1 is SQVTM, CDR2 ANQGSEA. The CDR3 consists of 15 residues. Germline trimming cut 2 bases from V and 4 bases from J; bases unmatched to any gene: 10. Sequenced sample: peripheral blood. The chain links TRBV29-1 to TRBJ2-5, with 7 nucleotides matching TRBD1. The receptor was derived from a man aged 35 to 55 with active or convalescent COVID-19. The DNA for the CDR3 is TGCAGCGTTGAACTTCGAGGGGGCAGAGGAGAGACCCAGTACTTC. This sequence encodes CSVELRGGRGETQYF.